This is a list of T cell receptor beta chains from one sample in a study of blood T cells in healthy people across ages. From the 5' RACE reads, TCRdb called clonotypes with MiXCR, one entry per CDR3 protein. The sample holds about 970,000 distinct CDR3 sequences, approximately 50% seen once. Sequenced: blood. Receptors were obtained from a woman aged 60-70 years in good health. Each CDR3 is given with its conserved first and last residue. Each record gives: J gene, V gene, CDR3 protein.

TRBJ2-3	TRBV7-2	CASSSSAGTQYF
TRBJ2-3	TRBV7-9	CASSLKSEGRLANTQYF
TRBJ2-7	TRBV5-1	CASSLGGGPRDTYEQYF
TRBJ1-1	TRBV29-1	CSVTIGPYEAFF
TRBJ2-4	TRBV7-2	CASSLELARWAKNIQYF
TRBJ2-1	TRBV7-8	CASTSGDPYNEQFF
TRBJ2-7	TRBV4-1	CASSQRDSYEQYF
TRBJ2-5	TRBV28	CASSSRKSGTGDQETQYF
TRBJ2-7	TRBV2	CASTRAQGISEQYF
TRBJ1-3	TRBV6-2/TRBV6-3	CASSYRQGQDPGNTIYF
TRBJ2-3	TRBV4-1	CASSQALRQGVGDTQYF
TRBJ2-3	TRBV2	CASSDAWDTQYF
TRBJ2-1	TRBV20-1	CSASRNEQFF
TRBJ2-3	TRBV6-1	CASHWSTDTQYF
TRBJ2-7	TRBV20-1	CSARDVGTATYEQYF
TRBJ1-6	TRBV7-2	CASSLEHFVRTGSLSLHF
TRBJ1-6	TRBV20-1	CSARGSVGQGKNSPLHF
TRBJ2-5	TRBV20-1	CSAQDSLETQYF
TRBJ2-7	TRBV11-2	CASSLDSGVPLYEQYF
TRBJ2-4	TRBV29-1	CSVERLAGEQYF
TRBJ2-7	TRBV18	CASSPGVLIYEQYF
TRBJ2-5	TRBV6-5	CASRKGGTQYF
TRBJ1-3	TRBV27	CASRSQPGNTIYF
TRBJ2-7	TRBV29-1	CSASPGQGATLTYEQCF
TRBJ2-1	TRBV20-1	CSASRDASSYNEQFF
TRBJ2-3	TRBV28	CASSLMSRGKLTDTQYF
TRBJ1-1	TRBV9	CASSKRTGGDAGTEAFF
TRBJ2-3	TRBV29-1	CSEGQGHTDTQYF
TRBJ1-6	TRBV18	CASSPSGGNSPLHF
TRBJ1-1	TRBV29-1	CSVEVRSTEAFF
TRBJ1-2	TRBV29-1	CSVIVGGGNYGHTF
TRBJ2-6	TRBV7-2	CASSSPRASENSGANVLTF
TRBJ2-3	TRBV20-1	CSAPRDRGTDTQYF